Following are 6 T cell receptor beta chains from one sample sequenced in a study of T-cell reconstitution after alpha-beta-depleted transplantation in children. Construction of the TCRbeta library involved unique molecular identifiers. In TCRdb, the PCR reads were re-called with MiXCR into one record per CDR3 protein. The table shows fewer than 4,500 distinct CDR3 sequences, with 9.5% to 15% occurring only once. Here the sequenced sample was PBMCs, mostly from graft donor cells, taken 60 days after TCRalphabeta/CD19-depleted stem cell transplant. The receptors were gathered from a male patient between 2 and 9 years old who had a stem cell transplant for acute lymphoblastic leukemia, so the T cells may come from the graft donor.

This clonotype was counted a single time. The chain couples TRBV4-2 to TRBJ2-3; the D is unclear. The germline CDR1 and CDR2 sequences are LGHNA and YNFKEQ. Trimming cost V 4 bases and J 2 bases, with 25 bases left between them. The CDR3 is made up of 19 amino acids. This chain's CDR3 is CASSPGPRWAGLITDTQYF. CDR3 sequence (DNA): TGTGCCAGCAGCCCCGGGCCCCGCTGGGCAGGATTAATCACAGATACGCAGTATTTT.

This clonotype was seen many times. The rearrangement links TRBV6-6 to TRBJ2-3; TRBD2 aligns across 8 bases. Looked up from germline, CDR1 is MNHNY and CDR2 is SVGAGI (reference sequence). The CDR3 sequence is 16 residues long. Trimming removed 6 bases from V and 2 bases from J; junction bases left unmatched: 10. The chain's CDR3 is CASSHYPAGATDTQYF. The CDR3 coding sequence is TGTGCCAGCAGCCACTATCCAGCGGGGGCCACAGATACGCAGTATTTT.

This clonotype counts as medium-sized (0.01 to 0.1%). The V call is TRBV5-1, the J call TRBJ2-5, with D possibly being TRBD1 or TRBD2 (5 bases each). Trimming removed 0 bases at V and 4 bases at J, with 19 bases between. Germline V gives CDR1 SGHRS, CDR2 YFSETQ. CDR3 length: 17 amino acids. Here the CDR3 DNA reads TGCGCCAGCAGCTTGGCCACGTACGGGGCGCTGGGAGAGACCCAGTACTTC. As protein: CASSLATYGALGETQYF.

This clonotype was detected many times. The rearrangement uses TRBV4-2 and TRBJ2-3, with TRBD1 identical over 9 bases. V gave up 4 bases and J gave up 2 bases; unmatched junction bases: 7. The CDR3 runs to 16 residues. Germline assignment: CDR1 LGHNA and CDR2 YNFKEQ. The CDR3 protein is CASSLGTGNPTDTQYF. In DNA, the CDR3 is TGTGCCAGCAGCCTGGGGACAGGGAATCCCACAGATACGCAGTATTTT.

In its sample, this clonotype was seen many times. The genes are TRBV4-2 and TRBJ2-1; TRBD2 is a possible D gene (6 bases). The CDR3 is made up of 17 amino acids. Trimming left V 5 bases short and J 5 bases short, with 22 bases between. Per the germline V gene, CDR1 is LGHNA and CDR2 is YNFKEQ. This CDR3 is CASSWSLLSRGNNEQFF. CDR3 nucleotides: TGTGCCAGCAGCTGGAGTCTGCTCAGCCGGGGGAACAATGAGCAGTTCTTC.

This clonotype is labeled as medium-sized. The chain combines TRBV11-1 with TRBJ2-7; 10 bases fit TRBD1. With V trimmed by 7 bases and J by 4 bases, 4 bases remained unmatched. CDR1 is SGHAT, CDR2 FQDESV, per germline (reference sequence). CDR3 length: 13 amino acids. The CDR3 reads CASMGQGTYEQYF. The CDR3 DNA follows: TGTGCCAGCATGGGACAGGGGACGTACGAGCAGTACTTC.